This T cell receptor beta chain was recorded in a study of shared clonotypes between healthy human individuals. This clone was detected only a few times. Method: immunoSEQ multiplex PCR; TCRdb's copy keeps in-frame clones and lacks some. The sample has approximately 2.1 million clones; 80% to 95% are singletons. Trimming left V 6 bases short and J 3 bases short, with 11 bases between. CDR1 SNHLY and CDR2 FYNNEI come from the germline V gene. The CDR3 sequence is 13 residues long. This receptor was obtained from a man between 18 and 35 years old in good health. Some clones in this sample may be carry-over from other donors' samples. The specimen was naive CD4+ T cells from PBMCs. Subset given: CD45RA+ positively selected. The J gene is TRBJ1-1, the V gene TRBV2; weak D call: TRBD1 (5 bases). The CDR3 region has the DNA TGTGCCAGCAGCCGGTTGGGGGACACTGAAGCTTTCTTT. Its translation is CASSRLGDTEAFF.